This T cell receptor beta chain was found in a study of blood T cell repertoires in COVID-19. At the level of the study: Italy, Spain and the United States were the sources of the convalescent and acute COVID-19 samples.

There are a few counts of this clone. As handled by the study authors: Estimation of nucleated cell counts relied on the amplification of reference gene primers. TCRdb's table, derived via immunoSEQ multiplex PCR, lists solely in-frame clones and lacks some. Clone size and V and J calls were adopted from that table, with D and trimming inferred from the DNA. In the table there are some 240,000 clones, approximately 78% of which are singletons. Enrollment of patients from Seattle took place during active infection, with longitudinal follow-up. This TCR derives from a woman in her 70s with COVID-19, enrolled during active disease. Source material: peripheral blood.

CDR3 residues: CASSERQTNNSPLHF. CDR3 bases: TGTGCCAGCAGTGAAAGACAGACAAATAATTCACCCCTCCACTTT. V is TRBV2 and J is TRBJ1-6, with a weak D call TRBD1 (5 bases). The CDR3 covers 15 residues. Trimming pared 2 bases from V and 5 bases from J, leaving 10 bases between. Germline V gene lookup returns CDR1 SNHLY and CDR2 FYNNEI.